One and the same sample provided the 20 T cell receptor beta chains below, sequenced in a study of blood T cells in healthy people across ages. Sample-barcoded 5' priming and a J-beta primer mix drove a second PCR of 7 to 11 cycles. TCRdb reprocessed the 5' RACE reads via MiXCR and lists one record per CDR3 protein. The sample shows about 1.7 million distinct CDR3 sequences, 28% of them seen only once. The specimen sequenced was blood. These receptors came from a young woman in good health.

The chain combines TRBV11-2 with TRBJ1-1; D not certain. The CDR3 has 13 amino acids. From germline, CDR1 is SGHAT and CDR2 FQNNGV. Trimming shortened V by 0 bases and J by 6 bases, and 8 bases separated the two germline ends. CDR3 coding DNA: TGTGCCAGCAGCTTAGAGCGGACCTCTGAAGCTTTCTTT. It is translated as CASSLERTSEAFF.

This clonotype came up many times. V and J are TRBV5-5 and TRBJ2-2; tentatively, D is TRBD1 or TRBD2 (5 bases each). Between the trimmed V and J ends, which lost 0 bases and 1 base, there was a span of 7 bases. This CDR3 has 15 amino acids. CDR1 is SGHKS, CDR2 YYEKEE, per germline (reference sequence). The CDR3 is CASSLAGQNTGELFF. CDR3 coding DNA: TGTGCCAGCAGCTTGGCGGGGCAGAACACCGGGGAGCTGTTTTTT.

V gene TRBV30 combines with J gene TRBJ1-1; 8 nucleotides match TRBD1. CDR1 and CDR2 from the germline V gene are GTSNPN and SVGIG (reference sequence). V lost 5 bases to trimming and J lost 5 bases; unmatched junction nucleotides: 7. This CDR3 is 13 amino acids long. CDR3 nucleotides: TGTGCCTGGTCGGGACAGGTTTTTACTGAAGCTTTCTTT. Protein: CAWSGQVFTEAFF.

This clonotype was seen repeatedly, ten times or more. This chain joins TRBV12-3 or TRBV12-4 and TRBJ2-7, with 11 bases aligning to TRBD2. The CDR3 runs 13 residues. Trimming at V came to 6 bases and at J to 6 bases, leaving 4 bases not matched to a gene. The CDR3 nucleotides read TGTGCCAGCAGCATAGCGGGGGGGCGCGAGCAGTACTTC. Its translation: CASSIAGGREQYF.

In its sample, this clonotype was seen many times. The V call is TRBV29-1, the J call TRBJ1-2; D is ambiguous. CDR3 length: 13 residues. With 2 bases removed from V and 0 bases from J, the gap between germline ends came to 7 bases. Germline V gives CDR1 SQVTM, CDR2 ANQGSEA. CDR3: CSVELLANYGYTF. In nucleotides, the CDR3 is TGCAGCGTTGAACTACTGGCTAACTATGGCTACACCTTC. Full variable domain (missing parts from reference TRBV29-1 and TRBJ1-2): SAVISQKPSRDICQRGTSLTIQCQVDSQVTMMFWYRQQPGQSLTLIATANQGSEATYESGFVIDKFPISRPNLTFSTLTVSNMSPEDSSIYLCSVELLANYGYTFGSGTRLTVV.

As for this clonotype: A much larger clonotype is one base distant, so this may be a read error. The rearrangement joins TRBV5-1 to TRBJ2-5; TRBD1 is a possible D gene (5 bases). The last part of the DNA fits TRBJ2-7 better; the J call may be wrong. The CDR3 is 14 residues long. CDR1 and CDR2 (germline): SGHRS, YFSETQ. CDR3 nucleotides: TGCGCCAGCAGCTCCTTTCCTAGACAGTACGAGCAGTACTTC. Translation: CASSSFPRQYEQYF.

J is TRBJ2-7 and V is TRBV5-6; 8 bases match TRBD2. The CDR3 loop spans 14 amino acids. Germline loops: CDR1 SGHDT, CDR2 YYEEEE. Unmatched junction bases numbered 4, after V lost 3 bases and J lost 2 bases. The CDR3 DNA reads as TGTGCCAGCAGCTCGACTAGCGAAGCCTACGAGCAGTACTTC. This sequence encodes CASSSTSEAYEQYF.

The chain joins TRBV7-2 to TRBJ2-7; the match to TRBD2 covers 8 bases. The germline V gene encodes CDR1 SGHTA and CDR2 FQGNSA. The CDR3 extends over 16 amino acids. Trimming took 6 bases from V and 6 from J; bases not matched to a gene: 16. The CDR3 region is CTSSRASGRMKGEQYF. Here the CDR3 DNA reads TGTACCAGCAGTCGTGCGAGCGGGAGAATGAAGGGCGAGCAGTACTTC.

The V gene is TRBV2, the J gene TRBJ1-2; a possible D gene is TRBD1 (5 bases). V gave up 2 bases and J gave up 8 bases, with 15 bases separating them. Germline assignment: CDR1 SNHLY and CDR2 FYNNEI. CDR3 length: 14 amino acids. The CDR3 DNA follows: TGTGCCAGCAGTGAAACGGGGGAAGGGGACGGCTACACCTTC. Protein: CASSETGEGDGYTF.

In this sample, this clonotype turned up a few times. The rearrangement links TRBV29-1 to TRBJ2-7; TRBD1 is a possible D gene (6 bases). CDR1 SQVTM and CDR2 ANQGSEA come from the germline V gene. Trimming cost V 4 bases and J 3 bases, with 13 bases left between them. CDR3 size: 13 residues. In DNA, the CDR3 is TGCAGCGTTGCAGGGGACACCTTCTACGAGCAGTACTTC. Translated: CSVAGDTFYEQYF.

This chain joins TRBV28 and TRBJ2-3, with TRBD2 identical over 7 bases. CDR3 length: 15 amino acids. CDR1 is MDHEN and CDR2 is SYDVKM in the germline V gene. V was pared by 3 bases and J by 3 bases, with 6 bases of the junction left unmatched. The CDR3 reads CASSLPRELTDTQYF. CDR3 in DNA: TGTGCCAGCAGTTTGCCGCGGGAGTTGACAGATACGCAGTATTTT.

This clonotype has only a few counts. This sequence joins TRBV7-8 and TRBJ2-7; TRBD2 aligns across 11 bases. Germline CDR1 and CDR2: SGHVS and FQNEAQ. The length of the CDR3 is 14 residues. Germline trimming cut 5 bases from V and 8 bases from J; bases unmatched to any gene: 8. The CDR3 spells CASSRPGTSGKQYF. In DNA, the CDR3 is TGTGCCAGCAGCCGACCCGGGACTAGCGGAAAGCAGTACTTC. The full variable domain, its missing parts supplied by reference TRBV7-8 and TRBJ2-7, is GAGVSQSPRYKVAKRGQDVALRCDPISGHVSLFWYQQALGQGPEFLTYFQNEAQLDKSGLPSDRFFAERPEGSVSTLKIQRTQQEDSAVYLCASSRPGTSGKQYFGPGTRLTVT.

The chain links TRBV12-3 or TRBV12-4 to TRBJ2-6; TRBD2 agrees at 14 bases. The length of the CDR3 is 18 residues. V lost 5 bases to trimming and J lost 4 bases; unmatched junction nucleotides: 7. CDR3 residues: CASSLTSGGAAGANVLTF. In DNA form, the CDR3 reads TGTGCCAGCAGTCTGACTAGCGGGGGGGCTGCCGGGGCCAACGTCCTGACTTTC.

This clonotype was found a few times. The CDR3 reads CASSLRGLAGNEQFF. The CDR3 nucleotides read TGTGCCAGCAGTTTAAGGGGACTAGCGGGAAATGAGCAGTTCTTC. This chain links TRBV12-3 or TRBV12-4 with TRBJ2-1; 13 nucleotides agree with TRBD2. This CDR3 comprises 15 residues. J lost 7 bases, V lost 2 bases, and 2 bases had no gene match.

This clonotype was observed a handful of times. The rearrangement uses TRBV20-1 and TRBJ2-1; tentatively, D is TRBD2 (7 bases). The V end lost 3 bases, the J end lost 2 bases, and 11 bases lay between the germline ends. The germline CDR1 and CDR2 sequences are DFQATT and SNEGSKA (reference sequence). The CDR3 is 14 amino acids. CDR3 in DNA: TGCAGTGCTAGCCCGGGGGGCCCCTACAATGAGCAGTTCTTC. Translated, it gives CSASPGGPYNEQFF.

The V and J genes are TRBV27 and TRBJ1-1; 10 bases are a match to TRBD1. Per the germline V gene, CDR1 is MNHEY and CDR2 is SMNVEV (reference sequence). Germline trimming cut 2 bases from V and 7 bases from J; bases unmatched to any gene: 4. CDR3 length equals 14 residues. The CDR3 DNA follows: TGTGCCAGCAGTTTAAGGACAGGGGGAGATGAAGCTTTCTTT. This gives the protein CASSLRTGGDEAFF.

This clonotype showed up just once. The junction shows a germline mismatch at one end, possibly a read error. The rearrangement links TRBV3-1 to TRBJ2-1, with 7 bases aligning to TRBD2. The CDR3 contains 14 residues. Germline loops: CDR1 LGHDT, CDR2 YNNKEL (reference sequence). The CDR3 bases are TGTGTCAGCAGCCCCCAGACTAGCTACAATGAGCGGTTCTTC. Its protein product is CVSSPQTSYNERFF.

This clonotype was observed a handful of times. V and J are TRBV29-1 and TRBJ2-7; D not certain. Germline V gene data show CDR1 as SQVTM and CDR2 as ANQGSEA. This CDR3 contains 12 residues. V dropped 4 bases and J dropped 6 bases, with 13 bases sitting between them. The CDR3 bases are TGCAGCGTTGGCGAATACGGCATCGAGCAGTACTTC. Amino acid sequence: CSVGEYGIEQYF.

The chain joins TRBV11-2 to TRBJ2-3, with 10 bases matching TRBD1. In germline, CDR1 is SGHAT, CDR2 FQNNGV. This CDR3 has 16 residues. V gave up 8 bases and J gave up 2 bases; unmatched junction bases: 10. Here the CDR3 DNA reads TGTGCCAGCGCCGCCCTCGGGACAGGGGTCACAGATACGCAGTATTTT. It is translated as CASAALGTGVTDTQYF.

J is TRBJ2-1 and V is TRBV12-3 or TRBV12-4; 7 positions match TRBD1. J lost 0 bases, V lost 6 bases, and 8 bases had no gene match. The CDR3 sequence is 16 residues long. CDR3 bases: TGTGCCAGCAGGAACAGGGGTACCTCCTCCTACAATGAGCAGTTCTTC. Amino acids: CASRNRGTSSYNEQFF.